These T cell receptor beta chains were read from a single sample in a study of T cells in Graves' hyperthyroidism and ophthalmopathy. TCRdb re-called the multiplex PCR reads with MiXCR, one entry per CDR3 protein. Of about 660,000 distinct CDR3 sequences in the sample, 45% were seen once. Sequencing was performed on peripheral blood or thyroid tissue (not recorded which). The receptors were gathered from an adult man with Graves' disease, either hyperthyroidism or ophthalmopathy (not recorded which). Both conserved end residues are part of each CDR3. The D gene is left open where the match is weak. A clone size is listed for some rows: how often the clone was seen (once, few, many), or a class if it is expanded.

D gene,V gene,clone size,J gene,CDR3 protein,CDR3 DNA
.,TRBV11-2,.,TRBJ1-1,CASSLDWQGRWTEAFF,TGTGCCAGCAGCTTAGATTGGCAGGGTAGATGGACTGAAGCTTTCTTT
TRBD1,TRBV24-1,many,TRBJ1-2,CATSDRRTGSYGYTF,TGTGCCACCAGTGATCGACGGACAGGGTCCTATGGCTACACCTTC
.,TRBV5-1,.,TRBJ1-4,CASSPDFNEKLFF,TGCGCCAGCAGCCCCGACTTTAATGAAAAACTGTTTTTT
.,TRBV6-6,.,TRBJ1-5,CTSSDLGNQPQHF,TGTACCAGCTCAGATCTTGGCAATCAGCCCCAGCATTTT
TRBD2,TRBV20-1,few,TRBJ2-5,CSATGLAGQETQYF,TGCAGTGCTACCGGACTAGCGGGACAAGAGACCCAGTACTTC
TRBD2,TRBV24-1,many,TRBJ2-5,CATSDFKREGQETQYF,TGTGCCACCAGTGATTTCAAGCGGGAGGGCCAGGAGACCCAGTACTTC
.,TRBV7-9,.,TRBJ1-4,CASSVRDPNEKLFF,TGTGCCAGCAGCGTCAGGGATCCTAATGAAAAACTGTTTTTT
TRBD1,TRBV2,.,TRBJ2-7,CASTPSTGASSYEQYF,TGTGCCAGCACCCCATCGACAGGGGCCTCCTCCTACGAGCAGTACTTC
TRBD1,TRBV6-5,.,TRBJ1-2,CASSPGQTFYGYTF,TGTGCCAGCAGTCCGGGACAGACCTTCTATGGCTACACCTTC
.,TRBV7-8,few,TRBJ2-3,CASTRDWTDTQYF,TGTGCCAGCACCCGAGACTGGACAGATACGCAGTATTTT
.,TRBV10-3,.,TRBJ1-5,CAISERGGRGNQPQHF,TGTGCCATCAGTGAACGCGGGGGCCGTGGCAATCAGCCCCAGCATTTT
.,TRBV20-1,.,TRBJ2-2,CSARDNRDWAGELFF,TGCAGTGCTAGAGATAACAGGGATTGGGCCGGGGAGCTGTTTTTT
.,TRBV7-8,many,TRBJ2-6,CASSISGANVLTF,TGTGCCAGCAGCATATCTGGGGCCAACGTCCTGACTTTC
.,TRBV20-1,few,TRBJ1-6,CSALQGMGKNSPLHF,TGCAGTGCTCTCCAGGGTATGGGGAAAAATTCACCCCTCCACTTT
TRBD1,TRBV7-9,.,TRBJ2-2,CASSPYQGETGELFF,TGTGCCAGCAGCCCCTATCAGGGGGAAACCGGGGAGCTGTTTTTT
.,TRBV20-1,.,TRBJ2-5,CSATVQFSRQETQYF,TGCAGTGCTACGGTCCAATTTAGCAGACAAGAGACCCAGTACTTC
.,TRBV25-1,.,TRBJ1-3,CASSEYVTGNTIYF,TGTGCCAGCAGTGAATACGTAACGGGAAACACCATATATTTT
TRBD1,TRBV29-1,many,TRBJ1-2,CSVDTGDRYNYGYTF,TGCAGCGTTGACACGGGGGACAGGTATAACTATGGCTACACCTTC
.,TRBV7-2,.,TRBJ1-3,CASSLDSSGKTIYF,TGTGCCAGCAGCTTAGACAGCTCTGGAAAAACCATATATTTT
.,TRBV5-4,.,TRBJ2-7,CASSLDSGVYEQYF,TGTGCCAGCAGCTTGGATTCGGGTGTGTACGAGCAGTACTTC
.,TRBV10-3,.,TRBJ1-1,CAISRDQGSTEAFF,TGTGCCATCAGTCGAGACCAGGGGAGCACTGAAGCTTTCTTT
TRBD1,TRBV7-3,.,TRBJ2-7,CASSLSTGTGNEQYF,TGTGCCAGCAGCTTATCCACGGGGACAGGGAACGAGCAGTACTTC
TRBD2,TRBV12-3/TRBV12-4,few,TRBJ2-2,CASSSLAGTWDTGELFF,TGTGCCAGCAGTTCCCTAGCGGGGACCTGGGACACCGGGGAGCTGTTTTTT
TRBD2,TRBV24-1,.,TRBJ2-5,CATTLAGMVIGETQYF,TGTGCCACCACACTAGCGGGAATGGTAATAGGGGAGACCCAGTACTTC
.,TRBV19,few,TRBJ2-7,CASSMWRHSYEQYF,TGTGCCAGTAGTATGTGGAGACACTCCTACGAGCAGTACTTC
TRBD2,TRBV7-8,.,TRBJ2-2,CASPTSEVAGVNTGELFF,TGTGCCAGCCCAACTTCGGAGGTAGCGGGGGTAAACACCGGGGAGCTGTTTTTT
.,TRBV7-2,many,TRBJ1-2,CASSLAGDANYGYTF,TGTGCCAGCAGCTTGGCAGGGGACGCAAACTATGGCTACACCTTC
TRBD2,TRBV24-1,few,TRBJ2-3,CATSDSGGSSGDTQYF,TGTGCCACCAGTGATAGCGGCGGGAGCTCGGGGGATACGCAGTATTTT
TRBD1,TRBV2,.,TRBJ1-1,CASRLGQANTEAFF,TGTGCCAGCAGACTGGGACAGGCAAACACTGAAGCTTTCTTT
.,TRBV7-6,many,TRBJ1-2,CASSLRAWDGHYGYTF,TGTGCCAGCAGCTTACGGGCCTGGGACGGCCACTATGGCTACACCTTC
.,TRBV7-9,.,TRBJ1-2,CASSVDRTYDGYTF,TGTGCCAGCAGTGTAGACAGGACATATGATGGCTACACCTTC
TRBD1,TRBV7-2,.,TRBJ1-5,CASSHTTGRNNQPQHF,TGTGCCAGCAGCCATACGACAGGGCGAAACAATCAGCCCCAGCATTTT
.,TRBV2,many,TRBJ1-4,CASISPPTNEKLFF,TGTGCCAGCATCTCGCCCCCAACTAATGAAAAACTGTTTTTT
.,TRBV7-9,.,TRBJ1-4,CASSGSGEKLFF,TGTGCCAGCAGCGGGAGCGGAGAAAAACTGTTTTTT
.,TRBV20-1,.,TRBJ2-3,CSGESDTQYF,TGCAGCGGAGAAAGCGATACGCAGTATTTT
.,TRBV5-6,.,TRBJ1-1,CASSLYEGAQNTEAFF,TGTGCCAGCAGCTTGTACGAAGGGGCTCAGAACACTGAAGCTTTCTTT
TRBD1,TRBV28,.,TRBJ1-1,CASSLATGAGTEAFF,TGTGCCAGCAGTTTAGCCACAGGGGCAGGCACTGAAGCTTTCTTT
TRBD1,TRBV14,.,TRBJ1-6,CASSPLGGENSPLHF,TGTGCCAGCAGCCCTTTAGGGGGCGAGAATTCACCCCTCCACTTT
.,TRBV24-1,.,TRBJ2-5,CATSEYAGSPQYF,TGTGCCACCAGTGAATACGCAGGATCACCCCAGTACTTC
.,TRBV2,.,TRBJ1-1,CASSVGELNTEAFF,TGTGCCAGCAGTGTGGGGGAATTGAACACTGAAGCTTTCTTT
.,TRBV29-1,.,TRBJ1-1,CSVGDRNGNTEAFF,TGCAGCGTTGGTGACAGGAATGGAAACACTGAAGCTTTCTTT
.,TRBV5-1,few,TRBJ1-1,CASSRTPDSEMNTEAFF,TGCGCCAGCAGCAGAACACCGGACAGCGAGATGAACACTGAAGCTTTCTTT
TRBD1,TRBV20-1,few,TRBJ1-1,CSASKGTATHTEAFF,TGCAGTGCTTCTAAGGGGACAGCCACTCACACTGAAGCTTTCTTT
TRBD1,TRBV7-2,.,TRBJ2-7,CASSTRDRGRGEQYF,TGTGCCAGCAGCACCCGGGACAGGGGGCGAGGCGAGCAGTACTTC
TRBD1,TRBV11-2,.,TRBJ1-5,CASSLQTGESVVGNQPQHF,TGTGCCAGCAGCCTCCAGACAGGGGAGTCTGTAGTTGGCAATCAGCCCCAGCATTTT
.,TRBV15,once,TRBJ2-5,CATSSTSNQPQYF,TGTGCCACCAGCAGCACAAGCAATCAGCCCCAGTACTTC
.,TRBV12-3/TRBV12-4,few,TRBJ1-1,CASTLGGVRNTEAFF,TGTGCCAGCACCTTGGGAGGGGTCCGGAACACTGAAGCTTTCTTT
.,TRBV10-2,.,TRBJ1-6,CASSVGGRENSPLHF,TGCGCCAGCAGTGTTGGGGGCAGGGAAAATTCACCCCTCCACTTT
.,TRBV20-1,.,TRBJ2-7,CSARGGDRTYYGYEQYF,TGCAGTGCTAGAGGGGGGGACAGAACCTACTATGGCTACGAGCAGTACTTC
.,TRBV11-2,few,TRBJ1-4,CASSFSGVGRVNEKLFF,TGTGCCAGCAGCTTTTCCGGCGTGGGAAGGGTTAATGAAAAACTGTTTTTT
.,TRBV7-4,.,TRBJ1-5,CASSFPGQEQPQHF,TGTGCCAGCAGTTTCCCAGGGCAGGAACAGCCCCAGCATTTT
.,TRBV20-1,few,TRBJ2-7,CSARVASANYEQYF,TGCAGTGCTAGAGTGGCTAGCGCCAACTACGAGCAGTACTTC
TRBD1,TRBV11-2,.,TRBJ1-4,CASSIRDRLISGKLFF,TGTGCCAGCAGCATCCGGGACAGGTTGATCTCTGGAAAACTGTTTTTT
.,TRBV10-3,few,TRBJ1-2,CASSDGDYYGYTF,TGTGCCAGCAGTGATGGGGATTACTATGGCTACACCTTC